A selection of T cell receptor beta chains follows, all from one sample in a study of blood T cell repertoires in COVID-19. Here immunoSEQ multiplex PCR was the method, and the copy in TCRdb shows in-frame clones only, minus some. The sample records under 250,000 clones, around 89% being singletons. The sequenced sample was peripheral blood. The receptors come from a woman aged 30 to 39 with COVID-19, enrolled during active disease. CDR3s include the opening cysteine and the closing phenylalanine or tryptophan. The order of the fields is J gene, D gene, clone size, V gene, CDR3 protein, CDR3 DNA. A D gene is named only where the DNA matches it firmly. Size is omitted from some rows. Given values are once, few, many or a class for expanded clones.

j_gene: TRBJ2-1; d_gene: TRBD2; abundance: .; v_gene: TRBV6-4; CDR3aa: CASSDSTGRGADEQFF; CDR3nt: TGTGCCAGCAGTGACTCAACCGGGAGGGGCGCGGATGAGCAGTTCTTC
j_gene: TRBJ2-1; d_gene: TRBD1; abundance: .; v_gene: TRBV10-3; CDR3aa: CAIRGQGSNEQFF; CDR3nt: TGTGCCATCAGGGGACAGGGGTCCAATGAGCAGTTCTTC
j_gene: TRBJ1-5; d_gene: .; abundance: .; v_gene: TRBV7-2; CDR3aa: CASSPGLLMNQPQHF; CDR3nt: TGTGCCAGCAGCCCCGGACTGTTGATGAATCAGCCCCAGCATTTT
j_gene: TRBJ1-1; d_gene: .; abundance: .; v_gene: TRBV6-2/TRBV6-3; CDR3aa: CASSSRGEDTEAFF; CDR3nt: TGTGCCAGCAGTTCGCGGGGCGAGGACACTGAAGCTTTCTTT
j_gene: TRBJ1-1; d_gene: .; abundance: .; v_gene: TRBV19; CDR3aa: CASSIRSGEAFF; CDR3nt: TGTGCCAGTAGTATTAGATCTGGTGAAGCTTTCTTT
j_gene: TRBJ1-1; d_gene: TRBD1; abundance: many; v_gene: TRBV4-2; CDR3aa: CASSRRQGAGIGTEAFF; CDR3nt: TGTGCCAGCAGCCGCCGACAGGGGGCTGGAATCGGGACTGAAGCTTTCTTT
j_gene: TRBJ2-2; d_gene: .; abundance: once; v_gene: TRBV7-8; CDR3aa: CASRKSRAGELFF; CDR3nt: TGTGCCAGCAGAAAAAGTCGGGCCGGGGAGCTGTTTTTT
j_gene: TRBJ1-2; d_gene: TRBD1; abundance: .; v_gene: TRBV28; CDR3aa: CASSFTVTGAGYTF; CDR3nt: TGTGCCAGCAGTTTTACCGTGACAGGGGCTGGCTACACCTTC
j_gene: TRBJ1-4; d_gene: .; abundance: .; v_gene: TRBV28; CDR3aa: CASSAPGTNEKLFF; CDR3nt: TGTGCCAGCAGTGCCCCGGGGACTAATGAAAAACTGTTTTTT
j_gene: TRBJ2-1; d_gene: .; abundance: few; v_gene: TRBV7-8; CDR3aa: CASSPGVGPRAYNEQFF; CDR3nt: TGTGCCAGCAGCCCGGGGGTGGGCCCCCGAGCCTACAATGAGCAGTTCTTC
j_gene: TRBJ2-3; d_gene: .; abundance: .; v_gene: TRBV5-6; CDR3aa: CASSLIVLETQYF; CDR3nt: TGTGCCAGCAGCTTGATCGTGCTGGAGACGCAGTATTTT
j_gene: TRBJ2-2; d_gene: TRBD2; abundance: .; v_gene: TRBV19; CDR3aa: CASSIDSGGNTGELFF; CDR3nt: TGTGCCAGTAGTATTGATTCGGGGGGAAACACCGGGGAGCTGTTTTTT
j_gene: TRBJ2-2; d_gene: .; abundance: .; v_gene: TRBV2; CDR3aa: CASSETSRGTGELFF; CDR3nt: TGTGCCAGCAGTGAAACTAGCCGCGGCACCGGGGAGCTGTTTTTT
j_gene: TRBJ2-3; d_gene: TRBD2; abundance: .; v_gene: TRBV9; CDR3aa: CASSALLAGGTDTQYF; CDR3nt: TGTGCCAGCAGCGCCCTACTAGCGGGGGGCACAGATACGCAGTATTTT
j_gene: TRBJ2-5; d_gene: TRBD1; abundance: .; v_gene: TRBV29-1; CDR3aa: CSAAFGQGGETQYF; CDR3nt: TGCAGCGCCGCCTTTGGACAGGGAGGAGAGACCCAGTACTTC
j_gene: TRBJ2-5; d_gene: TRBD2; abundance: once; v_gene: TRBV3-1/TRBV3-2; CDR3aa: CASSIRTSSSETQYF; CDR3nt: TGTGCCAGCAGCATCCGGACTAGCAGTTCAGAGACCCAGTACTTC
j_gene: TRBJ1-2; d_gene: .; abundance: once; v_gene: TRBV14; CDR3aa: CASSQDRQAYTF; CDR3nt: TGTGCCAGCAGCCAAGATCGACAGGCCTACACCTTC
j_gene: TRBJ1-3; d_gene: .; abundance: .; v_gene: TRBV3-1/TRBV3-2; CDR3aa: CASSRPGRSGNTIYF; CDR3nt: TGTGCCAGCAGCCGACCGGGTCGGTCTGGAAACACCATATATTTT
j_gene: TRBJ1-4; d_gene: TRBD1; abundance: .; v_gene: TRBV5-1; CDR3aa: CASSSGTGLANEKLFF; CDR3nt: TGCGCCAGCAGCTCCGGGACAGGGCTGGCTAATGAAAAACTGTTTTTT
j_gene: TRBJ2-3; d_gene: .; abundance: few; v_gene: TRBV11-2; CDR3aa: CASSLGGTDTQYF; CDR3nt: TGTGCCAGCAGCTTAGGAGGTACAGATACGCAGTATTTT
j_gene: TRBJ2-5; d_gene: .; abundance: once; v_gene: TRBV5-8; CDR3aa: CASSLGGQETQYF; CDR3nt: TGTGCCAGCAGCTTGGGCGGCCAAGAGACCCAGTACTTC
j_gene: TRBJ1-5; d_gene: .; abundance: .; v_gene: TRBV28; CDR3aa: CASSSPDRFSNQPQHF; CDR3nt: TGTGCCAGCAGTTCCCCCGACAGATTTAGCAATCAGCCCCAGCATTTT
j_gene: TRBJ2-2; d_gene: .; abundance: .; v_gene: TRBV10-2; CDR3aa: CASSEGERLNTGELFF; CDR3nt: TGCGCCAGCAGTGAGGGGGAGCGGTTGAACACCGGGGAGCTGTTTTTT
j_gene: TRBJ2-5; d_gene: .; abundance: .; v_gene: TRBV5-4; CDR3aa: CASSTQGGAETQYF; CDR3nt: TGTGCCAGCAGTACGCAGGGGGGCGCGGAGACCCAGTACTTC
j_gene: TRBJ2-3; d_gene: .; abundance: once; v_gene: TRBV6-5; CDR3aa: CASSYFQGHSTDTQYF; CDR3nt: TGTGCCAGCAGTTACTTTCAGGGCCATAGCACAGATACGCAGTATTTT
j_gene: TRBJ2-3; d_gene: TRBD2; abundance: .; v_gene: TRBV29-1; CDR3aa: CSLGRSGGRHTQYF; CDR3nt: TGCAGCTTAGGGAGGAGCGGGGGAAGGCATACGCAGTATTTT
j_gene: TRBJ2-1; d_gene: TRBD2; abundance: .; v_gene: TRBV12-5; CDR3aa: CASGPGRPTSYNEQFF; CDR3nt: TGTGCTAGTGGTCCCGGGAGGCCGACCTCCTACAATGAGCAGTTCTTC
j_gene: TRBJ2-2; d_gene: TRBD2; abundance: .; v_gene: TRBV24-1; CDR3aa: CATNRGGNTGELFF; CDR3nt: TGTGCCACCAACCGCGGGGGTAACACCGGGGAGCTGTTTTTT
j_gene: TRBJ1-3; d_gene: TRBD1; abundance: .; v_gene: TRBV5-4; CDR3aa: CASSSGQGSGNTIYF; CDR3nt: TGTGCCAGCAGCTCCGGACAGGGATCTGGAAACACCATATATTTT
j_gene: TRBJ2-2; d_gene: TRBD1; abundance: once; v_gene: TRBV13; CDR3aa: CASSLGQGGTGELFF; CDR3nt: TGTGCCAGCAGTCTCGGACAGGGGGGAACCGGGGAGCTGTTTTTT
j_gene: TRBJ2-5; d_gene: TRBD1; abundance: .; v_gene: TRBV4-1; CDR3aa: CASSQVPGQGRSETQYF; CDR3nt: TGCGCCAGCAGCCAAGTCCCGGGACAGGGTCGGTCGGAGACCCAGTACTTC
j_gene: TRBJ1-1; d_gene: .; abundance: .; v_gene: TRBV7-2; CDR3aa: CASSLAPGNEAFF; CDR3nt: TGTGCCAGCAGCTTAGCGCCAGGGAATGAAGCTTTCTTT
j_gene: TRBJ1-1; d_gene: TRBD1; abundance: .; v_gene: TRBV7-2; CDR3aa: CASSPPGQMNTEAFF; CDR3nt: TGTGCCAGCAGCCCGCCGGGACAGATGAACACTGAAGCTTTCTTT
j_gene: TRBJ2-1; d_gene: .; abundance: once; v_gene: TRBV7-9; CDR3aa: CASSLPINEQFF; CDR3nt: TGTGCCAGCAGCTTACCAATCAATGAGCAGTTCTTC
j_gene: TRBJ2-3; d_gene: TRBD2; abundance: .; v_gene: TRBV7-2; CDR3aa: CASSLASGRPDTQYF; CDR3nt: TGTGCCAGCAGCTTAGCTAGCGGGAGGCCAGATACGCAGTATTTT
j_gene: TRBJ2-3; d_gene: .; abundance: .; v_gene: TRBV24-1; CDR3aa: CATSLNGASTDTQYF; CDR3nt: TGTGCCACCAGTTTGAACGGTGCTAGCACAGATACGCAGTATTTT
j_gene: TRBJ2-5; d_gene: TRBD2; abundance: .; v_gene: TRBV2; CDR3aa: CATGGARETQYF; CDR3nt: TGTGCCACCGGGGGGGCCCGGGAGACCCAGTACTTC
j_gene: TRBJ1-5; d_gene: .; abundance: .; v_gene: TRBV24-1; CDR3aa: CATSGGHSNQPQHF; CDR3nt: TGTGCCACCAGTGGGGGCCATAGCAATCAGCCCCAGCATTTT
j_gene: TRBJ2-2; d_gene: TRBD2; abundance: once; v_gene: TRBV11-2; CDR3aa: CASSFGLAENTGELFF; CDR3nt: TGTGCCAGCAGCTTCGGACTAGCAGAGAACACCGGGGAGCTGTTTTTT
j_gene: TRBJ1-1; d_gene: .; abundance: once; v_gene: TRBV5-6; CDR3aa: CASSLHPIPGDTEAFF; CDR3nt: TGTGCCAGCAGCTTGCACCCAATTCCCGGGGACACTGAAGCTTTCTTT
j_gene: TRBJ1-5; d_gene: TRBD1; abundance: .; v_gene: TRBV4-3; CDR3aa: CASSHRTGGQPQHF; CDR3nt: TGCGCCAGCAGCCATCGGACAGGGGGGCAGCCCCAGCATTTT
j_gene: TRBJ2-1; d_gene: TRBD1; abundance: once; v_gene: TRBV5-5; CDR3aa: CASSLTGVDEQFF; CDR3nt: TGTGCCAGCAGCTTGACAGGGGTCGATGAGCAGTTCTTC
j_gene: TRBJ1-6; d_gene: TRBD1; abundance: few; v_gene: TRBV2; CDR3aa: CASSPDRDGAPLHF; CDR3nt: TGTGCCAGCAGTCCTGACAGGGACGGCGCACCCCTCCACTTT
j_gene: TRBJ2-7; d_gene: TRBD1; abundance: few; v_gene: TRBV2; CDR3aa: CASRRTGQGSYEQYF; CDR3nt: TGTGCCAGCAGACGAACGGGACAGGGGTCCTACGAGCAGTACTTC
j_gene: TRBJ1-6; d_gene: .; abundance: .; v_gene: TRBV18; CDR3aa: CASSPPANSPLHF; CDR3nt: TGTGCCAGCTCACCACCGGCTAATTCACCCCTCCACTTT
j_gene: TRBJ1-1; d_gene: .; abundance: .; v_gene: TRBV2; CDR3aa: CATQTGIGTEAFF; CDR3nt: TGTGCCACCCAAACAGGCATAGGCACTGAAGCTTTCTTT
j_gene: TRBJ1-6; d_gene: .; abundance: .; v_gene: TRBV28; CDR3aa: CASSFITLTRHDSPLHF; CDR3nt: TGTGCCAGCAGTTTTATTACCCTCACCAGGCATGATTCACCCCTCCACTTT
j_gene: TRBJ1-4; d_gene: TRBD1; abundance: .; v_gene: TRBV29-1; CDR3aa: CSVVWTGYEKLFF; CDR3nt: TGCAGCGTTGTTTGGACAGGGTATGAAAAACTGTTTTTT
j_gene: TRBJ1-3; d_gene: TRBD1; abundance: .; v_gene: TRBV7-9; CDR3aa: CASSLGDRVGNTIYF; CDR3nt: TGTGCCAGCAGCTTAGGGGACAGGGTTGGAAACACCATATATTTT
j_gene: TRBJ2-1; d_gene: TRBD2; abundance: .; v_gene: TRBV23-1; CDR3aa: CASSQSQKRTSGRSSYNEQFF; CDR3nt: TGCGCCAGCAGTCAATCTCAAAAAAGGACTAGCGGGAGGAGCTCCTACAATGAGCAGTTCTTC
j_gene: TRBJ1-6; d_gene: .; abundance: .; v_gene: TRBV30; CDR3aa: CAWTPGQLNSPLHF; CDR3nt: TGTGCCTGGACTCCCGGACAGTTGAATTCACCCCTCCACTTT
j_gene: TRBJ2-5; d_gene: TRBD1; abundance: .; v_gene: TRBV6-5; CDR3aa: CASSRGTGGRETQYF; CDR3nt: TGTGCCAGCAGTCGCGGGACAGGGGGCCGGGAGACCCAGTACTTC
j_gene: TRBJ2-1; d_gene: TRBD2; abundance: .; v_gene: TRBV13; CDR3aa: CASSGVGSGGPPEQFF; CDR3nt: TGTGCCAGCAGCGGGGTGGGTAGCGGGGGGCCTCCTGAGCAGTTCTTC
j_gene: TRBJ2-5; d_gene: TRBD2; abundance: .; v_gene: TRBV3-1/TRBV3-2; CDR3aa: CASSQEGLAETQYF; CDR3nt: TGTGCCAGCAGCCAAGAGGGACTAGCGGAGACCCAGTACTTC
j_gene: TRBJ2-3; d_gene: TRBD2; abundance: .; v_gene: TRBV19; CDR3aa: CASSMSSGRGDTQYF; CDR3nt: TGTGCCAGTAGTATGTCTAGCGGGAGGGGAGATACGCAGTATTTT